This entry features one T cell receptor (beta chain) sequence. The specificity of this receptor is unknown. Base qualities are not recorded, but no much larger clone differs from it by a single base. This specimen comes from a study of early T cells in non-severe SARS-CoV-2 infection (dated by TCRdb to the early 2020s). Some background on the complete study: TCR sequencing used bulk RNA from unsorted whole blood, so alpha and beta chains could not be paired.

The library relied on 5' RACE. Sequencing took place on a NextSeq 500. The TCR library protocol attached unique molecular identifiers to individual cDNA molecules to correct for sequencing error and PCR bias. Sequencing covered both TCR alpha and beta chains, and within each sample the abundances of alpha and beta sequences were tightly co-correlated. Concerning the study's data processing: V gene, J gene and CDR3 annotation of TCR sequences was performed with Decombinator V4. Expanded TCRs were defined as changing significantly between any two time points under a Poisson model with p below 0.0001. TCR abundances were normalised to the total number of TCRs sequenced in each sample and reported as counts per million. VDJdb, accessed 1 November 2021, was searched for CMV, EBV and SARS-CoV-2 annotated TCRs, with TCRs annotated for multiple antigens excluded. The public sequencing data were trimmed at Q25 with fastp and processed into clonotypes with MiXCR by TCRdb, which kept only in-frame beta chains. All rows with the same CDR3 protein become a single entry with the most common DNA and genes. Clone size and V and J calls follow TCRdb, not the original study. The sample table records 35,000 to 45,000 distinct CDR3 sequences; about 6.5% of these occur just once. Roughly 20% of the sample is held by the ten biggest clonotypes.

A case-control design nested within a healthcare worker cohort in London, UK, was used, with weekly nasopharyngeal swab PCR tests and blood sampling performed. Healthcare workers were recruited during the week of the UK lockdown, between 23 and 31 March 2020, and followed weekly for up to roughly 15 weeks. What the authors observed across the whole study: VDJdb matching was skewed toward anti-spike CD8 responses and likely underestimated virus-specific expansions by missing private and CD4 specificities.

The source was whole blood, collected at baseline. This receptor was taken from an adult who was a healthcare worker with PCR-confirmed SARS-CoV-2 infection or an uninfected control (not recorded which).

The nucleotides read TGTGCCTGGAGTGTGGGGCGCGGAAACACCATATATTTT. Its amino acids are CAWSVGRGNTIYF. This chain is built from TRBV30 and TRBJ1-3; the D region possibly corresponds to TRBD1 (5 bases align). Trimming removed 0 bases from V and 4 bases from J, leaving 7 bases between the germline ends. The CDR3 runs 13 amino acids, cysteine and phenylalanine included. This entry keeps only the CDR3 DNA: 39 bases, framed from base 1. The germline V gene (reference sequence) supplies CDR1 GTSNPN and CDR2 SVGIG.